Given below is one T cell receptor (beta chain) in context. Its antigen is not known. Using its own MiXCR run on the RT-PCR reads, TCRdb lists one record per CDR3 protein. Of about 520,000 distinct CDR3 sequences listed, roughly 7.6% are singletons. The sample is drawn from a study of response to subunit inactivated influenza vaccine. Findings and limits, study-wide: It was suggested by the authors that few new T cells are recruited by each seasonal influenza vaccination.

Trimming cost V 5 bases and J 2 bases, with 9 bases left between them. From germline, CDR1 is SGHTA and CDR2 FQGNSA. This CDR3 has 14 residues. The chain is built from TRBV7-2 and TRBJ1-4, with D possibly TRBD1 on 6 matching bases. The TCR originated in a man in his fifties or sixties who received an inactivated influenza vaccine. Sequencing used PBMCs from blood, obtained about 24 months after vaccination. In nucleotides, the CDR3 is TGTGCCAGCAGCCCCGACAGGACTAATGAAAAACTGTTTTTT. It is translated as CASSPDRTNEKLFF.